This TCR beta chain was sequenced for a study of graft-versus-host responses after intestinal transplantation. Study at large: Anti-thymocyte globulin induction preceded three to four years of tacrolimus and steroid maintenance in all recipients.

The data were produced by immunoSEQ multiplex PCR, yet TCRdb's version contains in-frame clones alone and is incomplete. This table has approximately 78,000 clones, around 87% appearing once. Comment on this clone: Its antigen is not known.

The CDR3 spans 15 residues. Germline values: CDR1 SGHDT, CDR2 YYEEEE. V dropped 0 bases and J dropped 0 bases, with 7 bases sitting between them. The rearrangement uses TRBV5-6 and TRBJ1-3; D is undetermined. The receptor comes from a human donor who was the organ donor for an intestinal transplant. The source material was unstimulated CD8+ T cells sorted from spleen or lymph node cells, sampled before transplant. The CDR3 region has the DNA TGTGCCAGCAGCTTGGGTGGCAGCTCTGGAAACACCATATATTTT. Encoded protein: CASSLGGSSGNTIYF.